The next 13 T cell receptor beta chains were all read from a single sample in a study of T cells after yellow fever vaccination. In TCRdb, the 5' RACE reads were re-called with MiXCR into one record per CDR3 protein. The sample lists over 300,000 distinct CDR3 sequences; 4.1% were seen once. The sample was PBMCs, taken 5 days after the yellow fever booster vaccination. These receptors were collected from a man aged 18-30 years who received the YFV17D yellow fever vaccine.

The chain links TRBV28 to TRBJ2-5; TRBD1 aligns across 10 bases. V gave up 6 bases and J gave up 1 base; unmatched junction bases: 11. This CDR3 comprises 17 residues. The germline CDR1 and CDR2 sequences are MDHEN and SYDVKM. The CDR3 DNA follows: TGTGCCAGCAGCCGGCCTAGGGACAGGGGTCCCCAAGAGACCCAGTACTTC. As protein: CASSRPRDRGPQETQYF.

The rearrangement links TRBV19 to TRBJ1-1; D may be TRBD1 (5 bases). CDR1 is LNHDA, CDR2 SQIVND, per germline (reference sequence). V lost 5 bases to trimming and J lost 4 bases, with 17 bases between them. The CDR3 has 15 residues. CDR3 nucleotides: TGTGCCAGTAGTCAGACCGGGATTGGGGGCACTGAAGCTTTCTTT. It translates to CASSQTGIGGTEAFF.

The table lists this clonotype with many counts. J is TRBJ2-2 and V is TRBV4-3; 10 bases agree with TRBD1. This CDR3 region has 17 residues. V lost 4 bases to trimming and J lost 7 bases; unmatched junction nucleotides: 12. Germline V gene lookup returns CDR1 LGHNA and CDR2 YSLEER. CDR3 sequence reads: CASSRYATGGFNGELFF. The CDR3 bases are TGCGCCAGCAGCCGTTACGCGACAGGGGGCTTTAACGGGGAGCTGTTTTTT.

Ten or more counts support this clonotype. The V and J genes are TRBV6-5 and TRBJ1-2; the match to TRBD1 covers 7 bases. Germline lookup yields CDR1 MNHEY and CDR2 SVGAGI. The CDR3 loop spans 14 amino acids. V lost 5 bases, J lost 4 bases, and 7 bases stayed unmatched. The CDR3 loop reads CASSQQGRGYGYTF. CDR3 bases: TGTGCCAGCAGTCAACAGGGGAGAGGCTATGGCTACACCTTC.

The sample holds a few counts of this clonotype. Here the CDR3 DNA reads TGTGCCAGCAACTCAAACCGGGGGGAGCAGTTCTTC. This gives the protein CASNSNRGEQFF. The rearrangement joins TRBV2 to TRBJ2-1; D perhaps matches TRBD2 (6 bases). Trimming removed 7 bases from V and 10 bases from J, with 14 bases in between. Germline loops: CDR1 SNHLY, CDR2 FYNNEI. The CDR3 runs 12 residues.

This clonotype was counted at least ten times. The rearrangement links TRBV20-1 to TRBJ2-3; TRBD1 aligns across 7 bases. V shed 6 bases, J shed 5 bases, and the junction held 8 bases outside the gene matches. From germline, CDR1 is DFQATT and CDR2 SNEGSKA (reference sequence). The length of the CDR3 is 13 residues. The DNA for the CDR3 is TGCAGTGCCCTACTCCAGGGGGTAGATACGCAGTATTTT. It is translated as CSALLQGVDTQYF.

This chain links TRBV9 with TRBJ1-3; D is uncertain. The germline V and J ends were trimmed by 0 bases and 0 bases, with 10 bases remaining between them. The length of the CDR3 is 16 residues. CDR1 SGDLS and CDR2 YYNGEE come from the germline V gene. The CDR3 region is CASSVDNRFSGNTIYF. In nucleotides, the CDR3 is TGTGCCAGCAGCGTAGATAACCGGTTCTCTGGAAACACCATATATTTT.

This clonotype was recorded a few times. J is TRBJ1-2 and V is TRBV15; TRBD1 aligns across 8 bases. V shed 1 base and J 1 base; nucleotides not matched to a gene: 8. This CDR3 contains 17 residues. Germline CDR1 LNHNV, CDR2 YYDKDF (reference sequence). DNA of the CDR3: TGTGCCACCAGCAGAGGCAGGGGGCTTGAATATAACTATGGCTACACCTTC. It translates to CATSRGRGLEYNYGYTF.

This clonotype turned up a few times. The CDR3 bases are TGTGCCAGCAGCTCCACCAGGGGCCCTGCGTATGAGCAGTTCTTC. Its protein is CASSSTRGPAYEQFF. The rearrangement joins TRBV5-6 to TRBJ2-1, with D maybe TRBD1 (6 bases). The germline V and J ends were trimmed by 3 bases and 8 bases, with 18 bases remaining between them. Germline lookup yields CDR1 SGHDT and CDR2 YYEEEE. The CDR3 is 15 residues long.

The genes are TRBV19 and TRBJ2-5, with TRBD2 as a possible D gene (7 bases). V lost 3 bases, J lost 5 bases, and 16 bases lay in between. Germline V gene lookup returns CDR1 LNHDA and CDR2 SQIVND (reference sequence). CDR3 size: 15 residues. DNA of the CDR3: TGTGCCAGTAGTATGCGGGGGCAGGGTCCCGAGACCCAGTACTTC. Its protein is CASSMRGQGPETQYF.

This clonotype was recorded a few times. The V and J genes are TRBV14 and TRBJ2-1; possible D gene TRBD2, 6 bases. V was pared by 3 bases and J by 9 bases, with 21 bases between. The CDR3 runs to 16 residues. Germline loops: CDR1 SGHDN, CDR2 FVKESK. CDR3 region: CASSHIGSVVGGEQFF. For the CDR3, the DNA is TGTGCCAGCAGCCACATAGGCTCTGTGGTGGGGGGTGAGCAGTTCTTC.

This clonotype was seen more than once but under ten times. V usage is TRBV18 and J usage is TRBJ2-1, with D perhaps being TRBD1 or TRBD2 (5 bases each). CDR1 and CDR2 (germline): KGHSH, LQKENI. This CDR3 contains 14 residues. The V end was cut by 5 bases, the J end by 7 bases, with 15 bases between. CDR3 coding DNA: TGTGCCAGCTCAGTAGACACTGGGGGTAATGAGCAGTTCTTC. Protein: CASSVDTGGNEQFF.

This clonotype was picked up a small number of times. The V gene is TRBV7-9, the J gene TRBJ1-1; D is unresolved. From germline, CDR1 is SEHNR and CDR2 FQNEAQ (reference sequence). The CDR3 runs 17 residues. Trimming cost V 5 bases and J 2 bases, with 21 bases left between them. The CDR3 is CASSRPSIGRLNTEAFF. CDR3 sequence (DNA): TGTGCCAGCAGCCGGCCGAGTATTGGACGACTCAACACTGAAGCTTTCTTT.